This TCR beta chain originates from a study of blood T cell repertoires in COVID-19. Whole-study context: Samples of COVID-19 (acute and convalescent) were obtained from the United States, Italy and Spain. The analysed material was cDNA or gDNA that came from T cells, B-cell-depleted T cells, or PBMCs.

In the original processing: Amplification with reference gene primers provided the estimates of nucleated cell counts. Produced via immunoSEQ multiplex PCR; TCRdb's table is partial and in-frame only. The V and J calls and the clone size are those of that table, but D and trimming were determined from the DNA. The sample has around 80,000 clones, more than 75% seen once; the top ten hold roughly 27%. The TCR originated in a human donor in a cohort sampled during active COVID-19. Sequencing was done on a sample of peripheral blood.

The CDR3 DNA is TGTGCCAGCAGTGGGTCGACAGCTTCTGGAAACACCATATATTTT. This codes for CASSGSTASGNTIYF. This sequence joins TRBV2 and TRBJ1-3; TRBD1 might be the D (5 bases). The germline V and J ends were trimmed by 4 bases and 1 base, with 11 bases remaining between them. CDR1 and CDR2 from the germline V gene are SNHLY and FYNNEI. The CDR3 extends over 15 amino acids. Full variable domain (outside the CDR3, taken from reference TRBV2 and TRBJ1-3): EPEVTQTPSHQVTQMGQEVILRCVPISNHLYFYWYRQILGQKVEFLVSFYNNEISEKSEIFDDQFSVERPDGSNFTLKIRSTKLEDSAMYFCASSGSTASGNTIYFGEGSWLTVV.